This passage covers 10 T cell receptor beta chains from one sample sequenced in a study of shared clonotypes between healthy human individuals. Clones were sequenced by immunoSEQ multiplex PCR, and TCRdb holds only the in-frame ones, with some missing. Found here are 2 million to 2.5 million clones, approximately 95% of them singletons; the top ten hold less than 0.15%. The sequencing input was naive CD4+ T cells sorted from blood. Subset defined: CD45RA+ positively selected. Receptors were obtained from a man aged 18-30 years in good health.

In the case of this clone: The sample has other DNA sequences that encode this CDR3 too. V gene TRBV19 combines with J gene TRBJ1-5; possibly TRBD1 for D (6 bases). The ends were cut back, 1 base at V and 3 bases at J, with 7 bases in the middle. This CDR3 comprises 14 residues. CDR1 and CDR2 from the germline V gene are LNHDA and SQIVND (reference sequence). The CDR3 reads CASSIGTDNQPQHF. Here the CDR3 DNA reads TGTGCCAGTAGTATAGGGACAGACAATCAGCCCCAGCATTTT.

This chain uses TRBV28 with TRBJ1-1; 10 nucleotides align to TRBD1. This CDR3 spans 17 amino acids. The V gene end was trimmed by 8 bases and the J gene end by 0 bases; junction bases not matched to a gene: 12. The germline CDR1 and CDR2 sequences are MDHEN and SYDVKM. Written as DNA, the CDR3 is TGTGCCAGCGCTATCGACAGGGGGCTTATCGTGAACACTGAAGCTTTCTTT. Amino acids: CASAIDRGLIVNTEAFF.

The chain carries TRBV27 and TRBJ1-5; 8 bases are shared with TRBD1. Trimming removed 8 bases from V and 4 bases from J; junction bases left unmatched: 7. Per germline, CDR1 MNHEY and CDR2 SMNVEV (reference sequence). The CDR3 totals 14 residues. CDR3 protein: CASGRQGLNQPQHF. The CDR3 DNA reads TGTGCCAGCGGTAGACAGGGGCTAAATCAGCCCCAGCATTTT.

The chain has TRBV10-3 and TRBJ2-1; D is perhaps TRBD1 (5 bases). V gave up 4 bases and J gave up 6 bases, with 13 bases separating them. Germline lookup yields CDR1 ENHRY and CDR2 SYGVKD. This CDR3 is built from 14 residues. The CDR3 nucleotides read TGTGCCATCAGTGTGCAGGGTTCGGGCAATGAGCAGTTCTTC. Protein product: CAISVQGSGNEQFF.

The CDR3 spells CASSGGFRGYTF. CDR3 coding DNA: TGTGCCAGCAGCGGGGGCTTTAGGGGCTACACCTTC. The gene calls are TRBV7-2 and TRBJ1-2; D is perhaps TRBD1 (6 bases). This CDR3 contains 12 residues. Per the germline V gene, CDR1 is SGHTA and CDR2 is FQGNSA. Trimming removed 5 bases from V and 8 bases from J, with 12 bases in between. Full variable domain (outside the CDR3, taken from reference TRBV7-2 and TRBJ1-2): GAGVSQSPSNKVTEKGKDVELRCDPISGHTALYWYRQSLGQGLEFLIYFQGNSAPDKSGLPSDRFSAERTGGSVSTLTIQRTQQEDSAVYLCASSGGFRGYTFGSGTRLTVV.

This clone was recorded once. The V gene is TRBV20-1, the J gene TRBJ1-1, with TRBD1 matching 7 bases. V trimming: 8 bases; J trimming: 4 bases; junction bases outside the gene matches: 4. This CDR3 contains 11 residues. Germline V gene lookup returns CDR1 DFQATT and CDR2 SNEGSKA (reference sequence). For the CDR3, the DNA is TGCAGTCCGAACAGGGGCACTGAAGCTTTCTTT. This encodes CSPNRGTEAFF.

The chain joins TRBV5-6 to TRBJ2-4, with D unclear. The ends were cut back, 3 bases at V and 8 bases at J, with 12 bases in the middle. Germline loops: CDR1 SGHDT, CDR2 YYEEEE. The CDR3 is 13 residues long. The DNA of the CDR3 is TGTGCCAGCAGCTCCGGGTTCAAGGACATTCAGTACTTC. It is translated as CASSSGFKDIQYF.

V gene TRBV5-6 combines with J gene TRBJ2-1; 10 nucleotides match TRBD1. The CDR3 has 15 amino acids. J gave up 14 bases and V 3 bases, and 14 bases lay outside the gene matches. The germline gives CDR1 SGHDT, CDR2 YYEEEE. The CDR3 coding sequence is TGTGCCAGCAGCTCCTGGGACAGGGGCATTATCACGGAGTTCTTC. Protein: CASSSWDRGIITEFF.

V gene TRBV21-1 combines with J gene TRBJ1-1. TRBV21-1 counts as a pseudogene. The CDR3 spans 14 residues. CDR3 nucleotide sequence: TGTGCCAGCAGCAAAGCTACCAGAGGCACTGAAGCTTTCTTT. Encoded protein: CASSKATRGTEAFF.

This clone was seen only once. This CDR3 is CASVNKGGGTGELFF. CDR3 DNA: TGTGCCAGCGTCAACAAAGGGGGAGGCACCGGGGAGCTGTTTTTT. The rearrangement links TRBV2 to TRBJ2-2; either TRBD1 or TRBD2 may fit D (6 bases each). Germline V lookup: CDR1 SNHLY, CDR2 FYNNEI. Trimming pared 8 bases from V and 4 bases from J, leaving 17 bases between. The CDR3 sequence is 15 residues long.